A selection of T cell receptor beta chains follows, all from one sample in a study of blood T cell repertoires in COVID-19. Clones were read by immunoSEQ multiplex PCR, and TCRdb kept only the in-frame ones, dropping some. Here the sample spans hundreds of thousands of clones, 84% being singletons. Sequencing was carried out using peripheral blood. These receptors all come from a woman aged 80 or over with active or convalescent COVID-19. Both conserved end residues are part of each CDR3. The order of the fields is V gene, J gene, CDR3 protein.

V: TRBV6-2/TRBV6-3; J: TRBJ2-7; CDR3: CASSSNSYEQYF
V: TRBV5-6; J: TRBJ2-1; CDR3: CASSFRLTSGGRLWFF
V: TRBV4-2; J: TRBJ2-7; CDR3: CASSPQGRLGEQYF
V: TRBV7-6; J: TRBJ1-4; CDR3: CASSLNPPGATNEKLFF
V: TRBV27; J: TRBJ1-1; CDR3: CASTTTPGVNTEAFF
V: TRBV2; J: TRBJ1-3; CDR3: CASSWGVAISSGNTIYF
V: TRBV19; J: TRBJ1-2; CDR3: CASSTKTGGTIYGYTF
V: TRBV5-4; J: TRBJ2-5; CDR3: CASSQAGNIQETQYF
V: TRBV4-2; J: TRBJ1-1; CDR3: CASSLGGAGENTEAFF
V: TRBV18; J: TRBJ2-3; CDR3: CASSPRRGLTDTQYF
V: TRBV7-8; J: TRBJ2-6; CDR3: CASSLAATSGGARGANVLTF
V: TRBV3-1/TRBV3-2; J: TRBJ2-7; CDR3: CASSQGWAAYEQYF
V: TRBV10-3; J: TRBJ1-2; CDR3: CAIRGDRENYGYTF
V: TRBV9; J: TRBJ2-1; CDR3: CASSVAGREVNEQFF
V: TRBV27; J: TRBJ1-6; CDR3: CASSSGTGSSYNSPLHF
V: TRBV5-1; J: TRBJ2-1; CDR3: CASSETGASYNEQFF
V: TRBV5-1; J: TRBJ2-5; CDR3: CASSRSGGASETQYF
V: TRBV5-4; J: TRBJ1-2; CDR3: CASSSGQGNYGYTF
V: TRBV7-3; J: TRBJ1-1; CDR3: CASSERTGMNTEAFF
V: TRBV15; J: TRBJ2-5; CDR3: CATSRDIAGIQETQYF
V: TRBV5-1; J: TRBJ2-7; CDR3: CASSLVGTQPYEQYF
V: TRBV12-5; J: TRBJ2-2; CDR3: CASVLLAGAGGAGELFF
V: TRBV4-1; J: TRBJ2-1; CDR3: CASSNRDRGSEQFF
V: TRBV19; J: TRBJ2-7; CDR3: CASSGAGATTYEQYF
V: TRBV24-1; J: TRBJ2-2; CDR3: CATSDAGTGERGELFF
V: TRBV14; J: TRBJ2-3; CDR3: CASSQEWGAGVADTQYF
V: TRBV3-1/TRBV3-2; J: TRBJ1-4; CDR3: CASSQYGGRDEKLFF
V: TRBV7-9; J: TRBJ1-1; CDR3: CASSLPPGTGYNTFF
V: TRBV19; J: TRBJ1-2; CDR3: CASSLDTGQVYGYTF
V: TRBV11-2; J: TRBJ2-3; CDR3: CASTSASRDTQYF
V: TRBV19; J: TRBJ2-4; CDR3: CASSIVAGAIQYF
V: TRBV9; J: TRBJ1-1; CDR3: CASSVRSMNTEAFF
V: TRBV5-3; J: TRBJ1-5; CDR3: CARSPREGNQPQHF
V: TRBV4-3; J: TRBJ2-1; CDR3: CASRGNAAGIFEQFF
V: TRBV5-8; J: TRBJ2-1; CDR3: CASSLEGTSYNEQFF
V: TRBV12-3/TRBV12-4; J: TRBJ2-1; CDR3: CASSFMTSGEQFF